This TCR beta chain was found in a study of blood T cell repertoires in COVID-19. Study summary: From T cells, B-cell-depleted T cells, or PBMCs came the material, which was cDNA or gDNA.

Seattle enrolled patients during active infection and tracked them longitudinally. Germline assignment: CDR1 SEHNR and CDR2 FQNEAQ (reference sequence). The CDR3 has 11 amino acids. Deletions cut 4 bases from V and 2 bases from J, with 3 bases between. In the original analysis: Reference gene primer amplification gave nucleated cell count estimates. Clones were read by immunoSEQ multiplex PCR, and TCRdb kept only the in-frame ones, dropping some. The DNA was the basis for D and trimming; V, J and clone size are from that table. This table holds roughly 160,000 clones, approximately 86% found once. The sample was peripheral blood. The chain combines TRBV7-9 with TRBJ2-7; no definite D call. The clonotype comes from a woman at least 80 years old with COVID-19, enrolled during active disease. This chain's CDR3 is CASSSTYEQYF. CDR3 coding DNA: TGTGCCAGCAGCTCCACCTACGAGCAGTACTTC.